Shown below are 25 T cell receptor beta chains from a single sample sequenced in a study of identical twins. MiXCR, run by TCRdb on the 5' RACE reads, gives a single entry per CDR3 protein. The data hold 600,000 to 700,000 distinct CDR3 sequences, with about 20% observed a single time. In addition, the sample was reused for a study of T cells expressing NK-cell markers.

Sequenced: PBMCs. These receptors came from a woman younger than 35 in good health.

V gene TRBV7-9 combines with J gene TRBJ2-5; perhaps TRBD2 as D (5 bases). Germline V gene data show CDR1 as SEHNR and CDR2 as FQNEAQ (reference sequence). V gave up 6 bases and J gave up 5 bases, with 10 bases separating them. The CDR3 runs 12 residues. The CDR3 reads CASSRDTETQYF. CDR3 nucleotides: TGTGCCAGCAGTCGGGATACGGAGACCCAGTACTTC.

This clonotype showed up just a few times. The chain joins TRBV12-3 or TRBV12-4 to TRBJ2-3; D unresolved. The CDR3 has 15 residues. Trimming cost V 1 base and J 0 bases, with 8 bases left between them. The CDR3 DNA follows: TGTGCCAGCAGTTTAGTTACGGTCAGCACAGATACGCAGTATTTT. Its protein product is CASSLVTVSTDTQYF.

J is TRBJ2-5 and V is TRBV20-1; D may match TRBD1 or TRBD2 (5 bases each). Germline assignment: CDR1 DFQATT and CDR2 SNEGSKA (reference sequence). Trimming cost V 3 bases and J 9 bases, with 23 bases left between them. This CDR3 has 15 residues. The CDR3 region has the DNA TGCAGTGCTAGTCAGACAAGGACGATGATGGGGGCCCAGTACTTC. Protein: CSASQTRTMMGAQYF.

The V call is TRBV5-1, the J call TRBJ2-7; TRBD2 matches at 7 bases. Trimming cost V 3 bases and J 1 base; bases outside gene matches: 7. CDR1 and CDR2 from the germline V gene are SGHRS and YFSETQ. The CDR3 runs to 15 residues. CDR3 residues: CASSYLPGGSYEQYF. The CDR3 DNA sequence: TGCGCCAGCAGCTACCTTCCGGGGGGTTCCTACGAGCAGTACTTC.

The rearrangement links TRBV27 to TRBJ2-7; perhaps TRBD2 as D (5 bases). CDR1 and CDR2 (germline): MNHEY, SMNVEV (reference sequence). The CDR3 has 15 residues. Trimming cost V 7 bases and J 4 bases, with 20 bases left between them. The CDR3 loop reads CASIQRAGGLYEQYF. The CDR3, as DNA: TGTGCCAGCATTCAACGGGCGGGCGGATTATACGAGCAGTACTTC.

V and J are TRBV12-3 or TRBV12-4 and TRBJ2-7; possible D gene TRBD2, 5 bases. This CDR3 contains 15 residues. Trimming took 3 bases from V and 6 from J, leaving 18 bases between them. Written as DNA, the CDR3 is TGTGCCAGCAGTTTTTTTCTAGGACTGTGGGGCGAGCAGTACTTC. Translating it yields CASSFFLGLWGEQYF.

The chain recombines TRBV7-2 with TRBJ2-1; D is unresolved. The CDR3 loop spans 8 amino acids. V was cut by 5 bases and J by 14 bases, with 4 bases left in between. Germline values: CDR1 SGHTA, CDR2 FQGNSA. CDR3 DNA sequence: TGTGCCAGCAGCCCAAAGTTCTTC. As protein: CASSPKFF. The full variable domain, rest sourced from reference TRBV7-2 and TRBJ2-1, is GAGVSQSPSNKVTEKGKDVELRCDPISGHTALYWYRQSLGQGLEFLIYFQGNSAPDKSGLPSDRFSAERTGGSVSTLTIQRTQQEDSAVYLCASSPKFFGPGTRLTVL.

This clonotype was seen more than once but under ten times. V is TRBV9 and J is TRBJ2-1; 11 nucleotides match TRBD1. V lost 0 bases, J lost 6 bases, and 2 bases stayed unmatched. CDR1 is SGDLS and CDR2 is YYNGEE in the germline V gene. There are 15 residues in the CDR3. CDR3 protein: CASSVGGTGGNEQFF. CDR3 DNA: TGTGCCAGCAGCGTAGGAGGGACAGGGGGCAATGAGCAGTTCTTC.

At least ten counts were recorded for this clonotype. The CDR3 protein is CASSPNRGDSGNEQYF. CDR3 nucleotide sequence: TGTGCCAGCAGCCCCAATAGGGGGGACTCAGGGAACGAGCAGTACTTC. The chain links TRBV12-3 or TRBV12-4 to TRBJ2-7; tentatively, D is TRBD1 or TRBD2 (6 bases each). V lost 6 bases and J lost 5, with 23 bases in between. The CDR3 consists of 16 residues.

The CDR3 here is CASSTLPSTDTQYF. Written as DNA, the CDR3 is TGTGCCAGCAGCACCTTACCCAGCACAGATACGCAGTATTTT. The chain employs TRBV7-8 and TRBJ2-3; D gene ambiguous. Trimming cost V 5 bases and J 0 bases, with 9 bases left between them. This CDR3 is built from 14 residues. From germline, CDR1 is SGHVS and CDR2 FQNEAQ.

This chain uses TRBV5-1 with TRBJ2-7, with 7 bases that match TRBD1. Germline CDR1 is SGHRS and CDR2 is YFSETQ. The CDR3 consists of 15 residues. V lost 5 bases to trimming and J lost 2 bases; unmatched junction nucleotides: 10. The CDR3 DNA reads TGCGCCAGCAGACCCCGGACAGGCACCACCTACGAGCAGTACTTC. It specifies CASRPRTGTTYEQYF.

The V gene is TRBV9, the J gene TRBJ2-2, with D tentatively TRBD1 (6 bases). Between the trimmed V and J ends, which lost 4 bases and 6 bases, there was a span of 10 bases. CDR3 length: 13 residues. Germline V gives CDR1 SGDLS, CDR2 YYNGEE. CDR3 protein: CASSSGQPGELFF. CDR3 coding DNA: TGTGCCAGCAGCTCCGGACAGCCCGGGGAGCTGTTTTTT.

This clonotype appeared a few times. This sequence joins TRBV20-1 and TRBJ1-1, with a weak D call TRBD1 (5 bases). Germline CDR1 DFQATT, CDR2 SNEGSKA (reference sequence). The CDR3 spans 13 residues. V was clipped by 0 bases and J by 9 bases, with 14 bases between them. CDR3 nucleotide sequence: TGCAGTGCTAGAGATCTCAGGGAAAATAAAGCTTTCTTT. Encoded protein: CSARDLRENKAFF.

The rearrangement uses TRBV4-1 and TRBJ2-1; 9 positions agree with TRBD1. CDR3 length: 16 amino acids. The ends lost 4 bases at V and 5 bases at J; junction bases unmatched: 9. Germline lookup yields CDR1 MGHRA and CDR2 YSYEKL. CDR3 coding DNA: TGCGCCAGCAGCCCTACGCCGGGACAGGGTCACAATGAGCAGTTCTTC. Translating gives CASSPTPGQGHNEQFF.

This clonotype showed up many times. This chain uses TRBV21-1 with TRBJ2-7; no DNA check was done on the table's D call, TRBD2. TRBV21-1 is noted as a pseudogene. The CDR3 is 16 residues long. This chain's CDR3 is CASSKGIWTLLGEQYF. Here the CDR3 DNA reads TGTGCCAGCAGCAAAGGAATCTGGACTCTCCTCGGCGAGCAGTACTTC.

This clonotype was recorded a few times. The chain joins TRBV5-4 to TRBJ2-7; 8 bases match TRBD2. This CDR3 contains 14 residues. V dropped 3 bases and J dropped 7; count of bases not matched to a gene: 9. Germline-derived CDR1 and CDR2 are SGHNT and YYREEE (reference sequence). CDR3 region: CASSSSGSWGEQYF. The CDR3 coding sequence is TGTGCCAGCAGCTCTAGCGGGTCCTGGGGGGAGCAGTACTTC.

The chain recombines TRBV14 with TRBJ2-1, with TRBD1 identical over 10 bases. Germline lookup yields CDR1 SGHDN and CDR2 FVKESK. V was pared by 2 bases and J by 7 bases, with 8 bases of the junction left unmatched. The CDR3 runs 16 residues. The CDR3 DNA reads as TGTGCCAGCAGCCAATGGACAGGGGGAGGCGTGAATGAGCAGTTCTTC. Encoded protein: CASSQWTGGGVNEQFF.

CDR3 region: CASATLDTEAFF. CDR3 coding DNA: TGTGCCAGCGCGACCCTGGACACTGAAGCTTTCTTT. The chain is built from TRBV2 and TRBJ1-1; D call uncertain. The CDR3 extends over 12 amino acids. Deletions cut 8 bases from V and 3 bases from J, with 10 bases between. Germline V CDR1 and CDR2: SNHLY, FYNNEI.

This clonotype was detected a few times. This chain's CDR3 is CASSQQDRNPYEQYF. Here the CDR3 DNA reads TGTGCCAGCAGCCAGCAGGACAGGAATCCCTACGAGCAGTACTTC. The V call is TRBV4-2, the J call TRBJ2-7; TRBD1 agrees at 7 bases. In germline, CDR1 is LGHNA, CDR2 YNFKEQ. The junction had 7 bases not matched to a gene; V was cut back by 3 bases and J by 2 bases. CDR3 length: 15 residues.

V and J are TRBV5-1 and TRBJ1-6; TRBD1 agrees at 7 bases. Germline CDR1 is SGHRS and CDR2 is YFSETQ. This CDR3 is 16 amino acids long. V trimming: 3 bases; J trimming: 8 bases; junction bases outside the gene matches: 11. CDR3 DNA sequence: TGCGCCAGCAGCTACGGGACAGATCTTTTGGATTCACCCCTCCACTTT. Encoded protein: CASSYGTDLLDSPLHF.

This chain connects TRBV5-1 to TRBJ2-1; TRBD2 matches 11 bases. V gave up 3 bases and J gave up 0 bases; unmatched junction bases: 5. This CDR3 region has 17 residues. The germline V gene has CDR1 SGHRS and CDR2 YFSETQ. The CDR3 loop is CASSSLLAGASYNEQFF. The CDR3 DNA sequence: TGCGCCAGCAGCTCGTTACTAGCGGGAGCCTCCTACAATGAGCAGTTCTTC. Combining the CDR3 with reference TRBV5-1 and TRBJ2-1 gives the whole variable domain KAGVTQTPRYLIKTRGQQVTLSCSPISGHRSVSWYQQTPGQGLQFLFEYFSETQRNKGNFPGRFSGRQFSNSRSEMNVSTLELGDSALYLCASSSLLAGASYNEQFFGPGTRLTVL.

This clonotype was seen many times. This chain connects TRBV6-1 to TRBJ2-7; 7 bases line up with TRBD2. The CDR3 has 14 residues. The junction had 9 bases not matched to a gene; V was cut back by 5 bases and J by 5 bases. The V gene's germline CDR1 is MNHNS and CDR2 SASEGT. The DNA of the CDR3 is TGTGCCAGCAGTCCTCTAAGGCGGGGGAACGAGCAGTACTTC. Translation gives CASSPLRRGNEQYF.

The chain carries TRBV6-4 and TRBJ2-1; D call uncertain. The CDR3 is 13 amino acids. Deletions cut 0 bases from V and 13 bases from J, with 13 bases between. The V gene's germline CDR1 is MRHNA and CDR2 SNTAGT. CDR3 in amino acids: CASSDSYGLPQFF. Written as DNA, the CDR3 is TGTGCCAGCAGTGACTCGTATGGCTTACCCCAGTTCTTC.

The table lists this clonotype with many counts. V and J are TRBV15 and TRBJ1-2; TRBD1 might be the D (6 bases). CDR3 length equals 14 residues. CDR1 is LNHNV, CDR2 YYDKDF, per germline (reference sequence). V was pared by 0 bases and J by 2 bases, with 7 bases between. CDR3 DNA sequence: TGTGCCACCAGCAGAGACAGGGGAAACTATGGCTACACCTTC. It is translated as CATSRDRGNYGYTF. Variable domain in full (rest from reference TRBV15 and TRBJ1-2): DAMVIQNPRYQVTQFGKPVTLSCSQTLNHNVMYWYQQKSSQAPKLLFHYYDKDFNNEADTPDNFQSRRPNTSFCFLDIRSPGLGDTAMYLCATSRDRGNYGYTFGSGTRLTVV.

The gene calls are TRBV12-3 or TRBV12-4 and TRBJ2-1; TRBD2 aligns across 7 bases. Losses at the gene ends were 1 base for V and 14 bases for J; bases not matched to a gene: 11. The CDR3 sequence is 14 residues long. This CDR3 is CASSLEIASGQEFF. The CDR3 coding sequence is TGTGCCAGCAGTTTAGAAATAGCTAGCGGCCAGGAGTTCTTC.